The sequence of this T cell receptor beta chain was determined in a study of blood T cell repertoires in COVID-19. Study-wide background: Nucleic acid was either cDNA or gDNA, and it came from T cells, B-cell-depleted T cells, or PBMCs.

V was pared by 10 bases and J by 5 bases, with 20 bases between. Germline CDR1 MNHEY, CDR2 SVGAGI. The CDR3 loop spans 14 amino acids. Authors' processing steps: How many nucleated cells were present was estimated from reference gene primer amplification. Profiling relied on immunoSEQ multiplex PCR, and the TCRdb table lists in-frame clones only, not all of them. From that table come the V and J calls and clone size; the DNA was used to work out D and trimming. This table has 80,000 or so clones, approximately 86% appearing once. This sequence was found in a human donor in a cohort sampled during active COVID-19. The chain joins TRBV6-5 to TRBJ1-1; D may be TRBD1 (5 bases). Material for sequencing was peripheral blood. For the CDR3, the DNA is TGTGCCATCACCCGTAGGCAGGGAGGGACTGAAGCTTTCTTT. Translating gives CAITRRQGGTEAFF.